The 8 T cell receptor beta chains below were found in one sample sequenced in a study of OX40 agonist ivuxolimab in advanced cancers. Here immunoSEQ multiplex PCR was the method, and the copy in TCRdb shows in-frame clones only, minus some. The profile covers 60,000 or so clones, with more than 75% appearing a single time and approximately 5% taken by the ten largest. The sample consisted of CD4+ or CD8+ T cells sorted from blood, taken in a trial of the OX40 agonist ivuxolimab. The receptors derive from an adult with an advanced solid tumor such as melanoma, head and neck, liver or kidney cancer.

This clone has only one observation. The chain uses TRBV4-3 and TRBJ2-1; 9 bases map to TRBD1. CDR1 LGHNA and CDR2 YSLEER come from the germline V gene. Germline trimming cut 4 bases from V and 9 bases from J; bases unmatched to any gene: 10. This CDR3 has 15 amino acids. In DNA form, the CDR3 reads TGCGCCAGCAGCCTCACCGGGACAGGGACCGGTGAGCAGTTCTTC. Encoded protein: CASSLTGTGTGEQFF.

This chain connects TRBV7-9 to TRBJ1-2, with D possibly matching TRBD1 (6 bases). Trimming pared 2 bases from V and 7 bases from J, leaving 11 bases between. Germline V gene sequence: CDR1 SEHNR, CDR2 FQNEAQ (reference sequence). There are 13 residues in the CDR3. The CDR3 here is CASSLQGMAGYTF. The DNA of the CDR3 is TGTGCCAGCAGCTTACAGGGGATGGCTGGCTACACCTTC.

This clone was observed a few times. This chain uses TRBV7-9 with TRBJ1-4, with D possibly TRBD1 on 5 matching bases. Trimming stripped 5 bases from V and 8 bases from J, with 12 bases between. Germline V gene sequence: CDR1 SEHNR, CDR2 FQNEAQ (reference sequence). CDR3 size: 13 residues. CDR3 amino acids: CASSLTGREKLFF. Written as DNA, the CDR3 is TGTGCCAGCAGCCTTACAGGTCGCGAAAAACTGTTTTTT.

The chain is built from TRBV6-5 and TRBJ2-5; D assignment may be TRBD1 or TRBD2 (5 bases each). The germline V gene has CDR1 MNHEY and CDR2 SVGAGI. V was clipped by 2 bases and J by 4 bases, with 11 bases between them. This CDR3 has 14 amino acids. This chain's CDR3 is CASSYIHGTETQYF. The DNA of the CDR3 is TGTGCCAGCAGTTACATCCACGGGACAGAGACCCAGTACTTC.

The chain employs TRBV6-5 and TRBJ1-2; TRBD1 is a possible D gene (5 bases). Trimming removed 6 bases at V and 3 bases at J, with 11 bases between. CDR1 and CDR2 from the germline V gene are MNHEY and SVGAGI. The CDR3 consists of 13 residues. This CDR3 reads CASREQAYYGYTF. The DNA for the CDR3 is TGTGCCAGCAGGGAACAGGCCTACTATGGCTACACCTTC.

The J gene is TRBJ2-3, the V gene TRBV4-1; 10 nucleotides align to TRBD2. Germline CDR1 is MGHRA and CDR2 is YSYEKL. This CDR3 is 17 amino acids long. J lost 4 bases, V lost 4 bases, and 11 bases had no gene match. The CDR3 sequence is CASSRLAGTSAADTQYF. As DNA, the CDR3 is TGCGCCAGCAGCCGCCTTGCCGGGACTAGCGCAGCAGATACGCAGTATTTT.

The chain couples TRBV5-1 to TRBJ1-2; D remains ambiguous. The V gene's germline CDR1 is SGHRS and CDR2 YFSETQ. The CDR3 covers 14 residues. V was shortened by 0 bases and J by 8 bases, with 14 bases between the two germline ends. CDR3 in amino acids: CASSLEPSVGGYTF. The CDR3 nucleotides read TGCGCCAGCAGCTTGGAACCGTCAGTTGGCGGCTACACCTTC.

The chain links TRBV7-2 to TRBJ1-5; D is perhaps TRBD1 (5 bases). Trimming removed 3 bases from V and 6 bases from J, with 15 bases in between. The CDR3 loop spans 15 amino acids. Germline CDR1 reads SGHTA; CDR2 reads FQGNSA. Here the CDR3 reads CASSLYGGGSQPQHF. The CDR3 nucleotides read TGTGCCAGCAGCTTGTATGGGGGAGGCTCTCAGCCCCAGCATTTT.